A single sample gave rise to the 31 T cell receptor beta chains below, sequenced in a study of T cell responses to AZD1222 COVID-19 vaccine. Profiled with immunoSEQ multiplex PCR; TCRdb holds only in-frame clones, not every one. The repertoire holds under 200,000 clones, with 94% as singletons. The sample here was peripheral blood, taken on day 0 of AZD1222 vaccination. The source of these receptors is an adult in good health.

The chain couples TRBV5-1 to TRBJ2-5, with 7 bases identical to TRBD2. Germline V gives CDR1 SGHRS, CDR2 YFSETQ. This CDR3 contains 13 residues. The ends lost 5 bases at V and 4 bases at J; junction bases unmatched: 5. Here the CDR3 reads CASRRSGRETQYF. As DNA, the CDR3 is TGCGCCAGCAGACGTAGCGGGCGAGAGACCCAGTACTTC.

This sequence joins TRBV21-1 and TRBJ2-1. TRBV21-1 is marked as a pseudogene. The CDR3 length is 15 residues. The CDR3 here is CASSKGWGATNEQFF. Written as DNA, the CDR3 is TGTGCCAGCAGCAAAGGTTGGGGGGCCACCAATGAGCAGTTCTTC.

The chain couples TRBV9 to TRBJ2-1; 10 bases fit TRBD2. The CDR3 runs to 16 residues. V was clipped by 3 bases and J by 0 bases; unmatched bases: 3. The germline gives CDR1 SGDLS, CDR2 YYNGEE. The CDR3 DNA follows: TGTGCCAGCAGCGGTACTAGCGGGATCTCCTACAATGAGCAGTTCTTC. This sequence encodes CASSGTSGISYNEQFF.

This clone has a single count. The V gene is TRBV30, the J gene TRBJ1-1; TRBD1 might be the D (6 bases). Trimming removed 0 bases at V and 6 bases at J, with 14 bases between. Per the germline V gene, CDR1 is GTSNPN and CDR2 is SVGIG (reference sequence). The CDR3 runs 14 residues. The CDR3 bases are TGTGCCTGGAGTGTCGGAACAGCAGGGGCTGAAGCTTTCTTT. Protein sequence: CAWSVGTAGAEAFF.

The chain is built from TRBV15 and TRBJ1-5; D perhaps matches TRBD1 (6 bases). The CDR3 runs 14 residues. Germline V gene sequence: CDR1 LNHNV, CDR2 YYDKDF (reference sequence). The V end lost 5 bases, the J end lost 4 bases, and 12 bases lay between the germline ends. The CDR3 coding sequence is TGTGCCACCAGCCCCCGAGGGGGGAATCAGCCCCAGCATTTT. Its protein is CATSPRGGNQPQHF. Complete variable domain (other parts from reference TRBV15 and TRBJ1-5): DAMVIQNPRYQVTQFGKPVTLSCSQTLNHNVMYWYQQKSSQAPKLLFHYYDKDFNNEADTPDNFQSRRPNTSFCFLDIRSPGLGDTAMYLCATSPRGGNQPQHFGDGTRLSIL.

This clone was counted only a few times. The V call is TRBV6-5, the J call TRBJ1-1, with 8 bases lining up with TRBD1. V dropped 6 bases and J dropped 4; count of bases not matched to a gene: 4. This CDR3 spans 13 amino acids. Germline V gene sequence: CDR1 MNHEY, CDR2 SVGAGI. The DNA for the CDR3 is TGTGCCAGCAGGGACAGGGCATTCACTGAAGCTTTCTTT. Amino acid sequence: CASRDRAFTEAFF.

The rearrangement uses TRBV14 and TRBJ2-5; TRBD2 aligns across 8 bases. Unmatched junction bases numbered 7, after V lost 3 bases and J lost 4 bases. From germline, CDR1 is SGHDN and CDR2 FVKESK. The CDR3 loop spans 15 amino acids. The CDR3 coding sequence is TGTGCCAGCAGCCAGGATCGGGGGGGCATAGAGACCCAGTACTTC. Protein: CASSQDRGGIETQYF.

The V call is TRBV28, the J call TRBJ1-2; a possible D gene is TRBD1 (6 bases). From germline, CDR1 is MDHEN and CDR2 SYDVKM. V lost 3 bases, J lost 4 bases, and 12 bases lay in between. This CDR3 is 14 amino acids long. Here the CDR3 reads CASSFPGGGYGYTF. The CDR3 nucleotides are TGTGCCAGCAGTTTCCCCGGAGGGGGCTATGGCTACACCTTC.

The V and J genes are TRBV23-1 and TRBJ1-3; 12 bases are a match to TRBD1. TRBV23-1 qualifies as an ORF whose function is uncertain. The J segment lost 3 bases and the V segment lost 7 bases, leaving 19 bases of the junction unmatched. This CDR3 has 20 amino acids. This CDR3 is CASTEGTGGKWWAHGNTIYF. CDR3 DNA: TGCGCCAGCACCGAAGGGACAGGGGGCAAGTGGTGGGCGCATGGAAACACCATATATTTT.

J is TRBJ2-2 and V is TRBV19; 7 nucleotides line up with TRBD2. The CDR3 covers 18 residues. With 4 bases clipped from V and 6 bases from J, the junction kept 17 bases outside the gene matches. Germline CDR1 and CDR2: LNHDA and SQIVND (reference sequence). For the CDR3, the DNA is TGTGCCAGTAGTAACCCCAGGTCGGCGGGAGCCCAAGCCGGGGAGCTGTTTTTT. Protein product: CASSNPRSAGAQAGELFF.

The chain recombines TRBV3-1 (or the pseudogene TRBV3-2) with TRBJ1-4, with D unresolved. Germline-derived CDR1 and CDR2 are LGHDT and YNNKEL (reference sequence). The germline V and J ends were trimmed by 1 base and 0 bases, with 9 bases remaining between them. This CDR3 has 16 amino acids. The CDR3 DNA sequence: TGTGCCAGCAGCCAAGGTCGGAGAGCAACTAATGAAAAACTGTTTTTT. This codes for CASSQGRRATNEKLFF.

The V gene is TRBV11-2, the J gene TRBJ1-1, with D unclear. Germline loops: CDR1 SGHAT, CDR2 FQNNGV. Trimming removed 4 bases from V and 1 base from J, with 7 bases in between. The CDR3 runs 13 residues. For the CDR3, the DNA is TGTGCCAGCAGCTCGACCGGGAACACTGAAGCTTTCTTT. Translation gives CASSSTGNTEAFF.

The V and J genes are TRBV5-1 and TRBJ1-2, with a weak D call TRBD1 (5 bases). Germline V gene sequence: CDR1 SGHRS, CDR2 YFSETQ. The length of the CDR3 is 13 residues. V lost 2 bases, J lost 4 bases, and 9 bases lay in between. This CDR3 is CASSLGELYGYTF. The CDR3 DNA follows: TGCGCCAGCAGCTTAGGGGAGCTCTATGGCTACACCTTC.

This rearrangement joins TRBV6-1 to TRBJ1-1; no clear D. CDR3 length: 14 amino acids. V lost 3 bases, J lost 4 bases, and 12 bases lay in between. Germline CDR1 is MNHNS and CDR2 is SASEGT. CDR3 DNA: TGTGCCAGCAGTGACCCGGGAGTCACCACTGAAGCTTTCTTT. This encodes CASSDPGVTTEAFF.

The V gene is TRBV7-2, the J gene TRBJ2-3, with D uncertain. CDR1 SGHTA and CDR2 FQGNSA come from the germline V gene. The CDR3 length is 13 residues. Between the trimmed V and J ends, which lost 1 base and 2 bases, there was a span of 4 bases. CDR3 bases: TGTGCCAGCAGCTTAGGCCCCACAGATACGCAGTATTTT. This gives the protein CASSLGPTDTQYF.

The chain has TRBV7-8 and TRBJ1-6; 9 nucleotides line up with TRBD1. CDR1 SGHVS and CDR2 FQNEAQ come from the germline V gene. This CDR3 comprises 15 residues. Trimming at V came to 5 bases and at J to 7 bases, leaving 6 bases not matched to a gene. CDR3 region: CASSGRTGVNSPLHF. CDR3 bases: TGTGCCAGCAGCGGGCGGACAGGGGTAAATTCACCCCTCCACTTT.

The V gene is TRBV6-5, the J gene TRBJ1-2, with TRBD1 matching 9 bases. V lost 6 bases to trimming and J lost 7 bases; unmatched junction nucleotides: 12. Germline V gives CDR1 MNHEY, CDR2 SVGAGI. The CDR3 is 15 amino acids. CDR3 in amino acids: CASRKPGQGYSGYTF. As DNA, the CDR3 is TGTGCCAGCAGAAAACCGGGACAGGGCTACTCTGGCTACACCTTC.

This chain links TRBV5-4 with TRBJ2-1, with 9 positions matching TRBD2. With V trimmed by 4 bases and J by 4 bases, 15 bases remained unmatched. The CDR3 sequence is 18 residues long. The germline V gene has CDR1 SGHNT and CDR2 YYREEE (reference sequence). CDR3 sequence: CASSPFSGRIENYNEQFF. In nucleotides, the CDR3 is TGTGCCAGCAGCCCCTTTAGCGGGAGAATAGAAAATTACAATGAGCAGTTCTTC. Variable domain in full (rest from reference TRBV5-4 and TRBJ2-1): ETGVTQSPTHLIKTRGQQVTLRCSSQSGHNTVSWYQQALGQGPQFIFQYYREEENGRGNFPPRFSGLQFPNYSSELNVNALELDDSALYLCASSPFSGRIENYNEQFFGPGTRLTVL.

This sequence joins TRBV10-1 and TRBJ1-1; 10 bases align to TRBD1. Per the germline V gene, CDR1 is WNHNN and CDR2 is SYGVQD (reference sequence). V trimming: 1 base; J trimming: 2 bases; junction bases outside the gene matches: 13. The CDR3 runs to 19 residues. CDR3 DNA: TGCGCCAGCAGTGAGTACCGGGACAGGGGATACTGGGGCAACACTGAAGCTTTCTTT. Its protein product is CASSEYRDRGYWGNTEAFF.

The rearrangement joins TRBV9 to TRBJ2-5; D may match TRBD1 or TRBD2 (6 bases each). The CDR3 is 14 residues long. Germline V gene data show CDR1 as SGDLS and CDR2 as YYNGEE. Trimming took 3 bases from V and 3 from J, leaving 12 bases between them. The CDR3 loop is CASSGKGGEETQYF. The CDR3 region has the DNA TGTGCCAGCAGCGGCAAGGGGGGAGAAGAGACCCAGTACTTC.

The rearrangement links TRBV6-4 to TRBJ1-5, with D uncertain. Germline V gene sequence: CDR1 MRHNA, CDR2 SNTAGT. The V end lost 2 bases, the J end lost 4 bases, and 6 bases lay between the germline ends. This CDR3 is built from 13 residues. The CDR3 DNA reads TGTGCCAGCAGTGACGGCGAAAATCAGCCCCAGCATTTT. Residues: CASSDGENQPQHF.

This clone was picked up one time. This chain links TRBV7-8 with TRBJ2-2; D is unresolved. Germline CDR1 is SGHVS and CDR2 is FQNEAQ. The CDR3 runs 14 residues. V gave up 2 bases and J gave up 1 base, with 5 bases separating them. As DNA, the CDR3 is TGTGCCAGCAGCTTACTATTGAACACCGGGGAGCTGTTTTTT. It translates to CASSLLLNTGELFF.

Only a few counts were recorded for this clone. The chain carries TRBV7-2 and TRBJ2-7; possibly TRBD2 for D (5 bases). Germline values: CDR1 SGHTA, CDR2 FQGNSA. The CDR3 has 14 residues. Trimming cost V 5 bases and J 1 base, with 12 bases left between them. The CDR3 protein is CASSPFSGSYEQYF. Here the CDR3 DNA reads TGTGCCAGCAGCCCATTCAGCGGATCCTACGAGCAGTACTTC.

The chain employs TRBV19 and TRBJ1-1; possible D gene TRBD1, 5 bases. V dropped 3 bases and J dropped 5 bases, with 13 bases sitting between them. The germline gives CDR1 LNHDA, CDR2 SQIVND (reference sequence). The CDR3 runs to 14 residues. The CDR3 DNA reads as TGTGCCAGTAGTATGTTTCAGGGCCGTACTGAAGCTTTCTTT. Translation: CASSMFQGRTEAFF.

A single count supports this clone. The chain joins TRBV27 to TRBJ1-1; no clear D gene. CDR1 is MNHEY and CDR2 is SMNVEV in the germline V gene (reference sequence). The CDR3 loop spans 14 amino acids. The ends were cut back, 7 bases at V and 0 bases at J, with 12 bases in the middle. Written as DNA, the CDR3 is TGTGCCAGCATAAGGCTAACCATGAACACTGAAGCTTTCTTT. It is translated as CASIRLTMNTEAFF.

This rearrangement joins TRBV3-1 (or the pseudogene TRBV3-2) to TRBJ2-7; no firm D call. V was pared by 6 bases and J by 3 bases, with 6 bases between. This CDR3 is 11 amino acids long. Germline CDR1 and CDR2: LGHDT and YNNKEL (reference sequence). The CDR3 loop is CASRGIYEQYF. DNA of the CDR3: TGTGCCAGCAGGGGGATCTACGAGCAGTACTTC.

V usage is TRBV5-4 and J usage is TRBJ2-1, with TRBD2 identical over 13 bases. Unmatched junction bases numbered 6, after V lost 4 bases and J lost 2 bases. Looked up from germline, CDR1 is SGHNT and CDR2 is YYREEE (reference sequence). CDR3 length equals 17 residues. The CDR3 bases are TGTGCCAGCAGCCGGACTAGCGGGGGTAGGCCCTACAATGAGCAGTTCTTC. Translation: CASSRTSGGRPYNEQFF.

The chain employs TRBV3-1 (or the pseudogene TRBV3-2) and TRBJ2-5; D unresolved. Trimming stripped 3 bases from V and 5 bases from J, with 16 bases between. Germline values: CDR1 LGHDT, CDR2 YNNKEL (reference sequence). The CDR3 is 15 amino acids. CDR3 sequence reads: CASSHQSPAPETQYF. The CDR3 DNA reads as TGTGCCAGCAGCCACCAATCCCCAGCTCCGGAGACCCAGTACTTC.

The rearrangement uses TRBV7-3 and TRBJ1-2; 9 nucleotides match TRBD1. The trim removed 4 bases at V and 5 bases at J, leaving 11 bases unmatched. From germline, CDR1 is SGHTA and CDR2 FQGTGA. CDR3 length: 16 residues. This CDR3 reads CASSSGDRDREYGYTF. The CDR3 coding sequence is TGTGCCAGCAGCTCCGGAGACCGGGACAGGGAGTATGGCTACACCTTC.

In this sample, this clone turned up once. One junction end disagrees with the germline gene, perhaps due to a read error. This sequence joins TRBV14 and TRBJ2-1, with 16 bases lining up with TRBD2. CDR1 is SGHDN and CDR2 is FVKESK in the germline V gene. The CDR3 is 20 residues long. The chain's CDR3 is CATSQRRGGLAGGRRNEQFF. The DNA for the CDR3 is TGTGCCACCAGCCAACGACGGGGGGGACTAGCGGGAGGGCGGCGCAATGAGCAGTTCTTC.

The chain joins TRBV19 to TRBJ1-1, with D uncertain. The CDR3 contains 15 residues. Germline values: CDR1 LNHDA, CDR2 SQIVND (reference sequence). Trimming removed 5 bases at V and 0 bases at J, with 13 bases between. CDR3 loop: CASSGDKPMNTEAFF. In nucleotides, the CDR3 is TGTGCCAGTAGTGGAGACAAGCCCATGAACACTGAAGCTTTCTTT.